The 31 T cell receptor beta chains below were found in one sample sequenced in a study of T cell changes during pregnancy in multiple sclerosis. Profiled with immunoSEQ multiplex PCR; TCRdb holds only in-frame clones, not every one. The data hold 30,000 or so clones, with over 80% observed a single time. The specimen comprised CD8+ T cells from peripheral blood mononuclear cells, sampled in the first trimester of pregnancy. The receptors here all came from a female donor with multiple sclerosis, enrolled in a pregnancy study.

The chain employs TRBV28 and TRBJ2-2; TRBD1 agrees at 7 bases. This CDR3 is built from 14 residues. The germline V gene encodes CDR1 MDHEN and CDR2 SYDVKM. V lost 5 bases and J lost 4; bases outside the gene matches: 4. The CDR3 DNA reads TGTGCCAGCAGTCTCGGGACAGCCACCGGGGAGCTGTTTTTT. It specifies CASSLGTATGELFF.

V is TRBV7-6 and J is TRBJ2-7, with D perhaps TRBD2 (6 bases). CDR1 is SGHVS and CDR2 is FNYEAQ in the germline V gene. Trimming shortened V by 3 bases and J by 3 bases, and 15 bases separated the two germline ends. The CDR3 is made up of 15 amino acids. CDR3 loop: CASSFGGAPIYEQYF. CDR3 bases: TGTGCCAGCAGCTTCGGGGGAGCGCCCATCTACGAGCAGTACTTC.

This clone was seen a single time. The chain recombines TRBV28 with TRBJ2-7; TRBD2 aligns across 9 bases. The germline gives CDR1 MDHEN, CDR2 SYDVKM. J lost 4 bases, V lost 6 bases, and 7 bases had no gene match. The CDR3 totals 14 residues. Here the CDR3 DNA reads TGTGCCAGCAGGGAAGCGGGGGGTTGGTACGAGCAGTACTTC. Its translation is CASREAGGWYEQYF.

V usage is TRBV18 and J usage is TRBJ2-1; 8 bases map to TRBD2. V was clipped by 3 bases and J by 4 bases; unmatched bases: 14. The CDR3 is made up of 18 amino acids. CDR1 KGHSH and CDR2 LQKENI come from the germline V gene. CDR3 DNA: TGTGCCAGCTCACCCCTTGGGGTAGCGGGACTGGGTTACAATGAGCAGTTCTTC. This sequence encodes CASSPLGVAGLGYNEQFF.

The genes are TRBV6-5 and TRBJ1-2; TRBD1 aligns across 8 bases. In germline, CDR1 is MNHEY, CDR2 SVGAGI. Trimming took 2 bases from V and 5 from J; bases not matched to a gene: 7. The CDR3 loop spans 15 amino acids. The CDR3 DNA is TGTGCCAGCAGTTACACGGAACAGGGGGAATATGGCTACACCTTC. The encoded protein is CASSYTEQGEYGYTF.

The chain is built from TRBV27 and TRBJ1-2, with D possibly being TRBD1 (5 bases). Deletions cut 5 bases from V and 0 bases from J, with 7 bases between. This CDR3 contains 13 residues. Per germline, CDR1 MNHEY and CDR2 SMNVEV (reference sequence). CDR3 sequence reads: CASSTTANYGYTF. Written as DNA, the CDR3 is TGTGCCAGCAGTACGACAGCTAACTATGGCTACACCTTC.

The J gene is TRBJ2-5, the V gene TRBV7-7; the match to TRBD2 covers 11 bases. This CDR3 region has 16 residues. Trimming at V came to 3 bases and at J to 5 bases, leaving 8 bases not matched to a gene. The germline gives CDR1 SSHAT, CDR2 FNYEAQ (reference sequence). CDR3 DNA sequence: TGTGCCAGCAGCTTCCTCGGTAGCGGGGGGGCGGAGACCCAGTACTTC. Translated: CASSFLGSGGAETQYF.

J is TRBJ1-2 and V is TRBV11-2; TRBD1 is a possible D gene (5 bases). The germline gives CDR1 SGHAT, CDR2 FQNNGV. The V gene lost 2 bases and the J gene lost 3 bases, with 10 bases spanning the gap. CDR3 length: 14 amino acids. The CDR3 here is CASSLSTGDYGYTF. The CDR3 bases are TGTGCCAGCAGCTTATCCACAGGAGACTATGGCTACACCTTC.

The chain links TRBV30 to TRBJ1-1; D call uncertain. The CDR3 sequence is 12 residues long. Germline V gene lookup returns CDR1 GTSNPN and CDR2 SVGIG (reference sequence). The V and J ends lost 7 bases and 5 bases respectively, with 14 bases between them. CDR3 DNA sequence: TGTGCCTTAAACTCGATCGGGACTGAAGCTTTCTTT. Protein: CALNSIGTEAFF.

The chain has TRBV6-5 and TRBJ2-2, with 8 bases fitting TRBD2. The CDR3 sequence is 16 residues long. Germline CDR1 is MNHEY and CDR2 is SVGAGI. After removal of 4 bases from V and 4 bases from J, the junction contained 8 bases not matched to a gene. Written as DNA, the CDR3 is TGTGCCAGCAGTTCGGCAGCGGGAGACCTCACCGGGGAGCTGTTTTTT. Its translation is CASSSAAGDLTGELFF.

CDR3 amino acids: CASSPRPPGGGELFF. DNA of the CDR3: TGTGCCAGCAGCCCCCGTCCCCCGGGTGGCGGGGAGCTGTTTTTT. V is TRBV7-6 and J is TRBJ2-2; the D is unclear. CDR3 size: 15 residues. Germline V gene lookup returns CDR1 SGHVS and CDR2 FNYEAQ. V shed 5 bases and J shed 7 bases, with 17 bases lying between them.

The DNA of the CDR3 is TGCGCCAGCAGCCAAGATCTTGCGGGGGGAGTGAGGAGCGAGCAGTACTTC. This gives the protein CASSQDLAGGVRSEQYF. The gene calls are TRBV4-3 and TRBJ2-7; 8 positions match TRBD2. Germline CDR1 LGHNA, CDR2 YSLEER. This CDR3 spans 17 amino acids. V was pared by 0 bases and J by 6 bases, with 13 bases of the junction left unmatched.

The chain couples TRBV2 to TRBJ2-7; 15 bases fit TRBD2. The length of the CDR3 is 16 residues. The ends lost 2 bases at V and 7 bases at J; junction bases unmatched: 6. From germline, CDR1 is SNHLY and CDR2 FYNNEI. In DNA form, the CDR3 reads TGTGCCAGCAGTGAATGGACTAGCGGGGGGGCCAGAGAGCAGTACTTC. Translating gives CASSEWTSGGAREQYF.

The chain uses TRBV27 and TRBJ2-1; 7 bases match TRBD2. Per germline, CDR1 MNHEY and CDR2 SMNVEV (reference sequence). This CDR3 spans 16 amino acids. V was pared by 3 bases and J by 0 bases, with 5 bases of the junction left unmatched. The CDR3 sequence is CASSFGGGSSYNEQFF. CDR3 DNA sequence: TGTGCCAGCAGTTTCGGCGGGGGTAGCTCCTACAATGAGCAGTTCTTC.

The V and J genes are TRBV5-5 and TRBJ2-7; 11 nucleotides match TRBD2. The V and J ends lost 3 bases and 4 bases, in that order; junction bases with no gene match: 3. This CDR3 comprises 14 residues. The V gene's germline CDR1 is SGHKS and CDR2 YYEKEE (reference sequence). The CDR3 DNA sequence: TGTGCCAGCAGCTGGGGGACTAGCGGATACGAGCAGTACTTC. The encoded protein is CASSWGTSGYEQYF.

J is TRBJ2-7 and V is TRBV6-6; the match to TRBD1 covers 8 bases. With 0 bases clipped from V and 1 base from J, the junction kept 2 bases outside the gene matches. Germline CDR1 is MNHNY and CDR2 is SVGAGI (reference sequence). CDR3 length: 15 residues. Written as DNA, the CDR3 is TGTGCCAGCAGTTACTCGACAGGGGAATCCTACGAGCAGTACTTC. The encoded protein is CASSYSTGESYEQYF.

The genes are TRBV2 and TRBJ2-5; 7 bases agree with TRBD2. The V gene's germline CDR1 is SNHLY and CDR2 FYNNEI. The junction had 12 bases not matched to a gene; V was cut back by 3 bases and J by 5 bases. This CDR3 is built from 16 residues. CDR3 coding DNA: TGTGCCAGCAGTGATATCGGGGAGGGGAGGAGGGAGACCCAGTACTTC. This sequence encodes CASSDIGEGRRETQYF.

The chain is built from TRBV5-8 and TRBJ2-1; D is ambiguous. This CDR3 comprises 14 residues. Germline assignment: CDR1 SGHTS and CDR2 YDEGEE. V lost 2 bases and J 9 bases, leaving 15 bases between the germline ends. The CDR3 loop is CASSFQASVAEQFF. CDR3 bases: TGTGCCAGCAGCTTTCAAGCTAGTGTCGCTGAGCAGTTCTTC.

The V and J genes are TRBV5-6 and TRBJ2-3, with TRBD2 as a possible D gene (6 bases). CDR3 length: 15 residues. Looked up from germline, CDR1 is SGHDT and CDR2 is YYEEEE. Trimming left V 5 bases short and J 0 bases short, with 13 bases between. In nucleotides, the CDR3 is TGTGCCAGCAGTCCGGCGGGGTCTAGCACAGATACGCAGTATTTT. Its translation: CASSPAGSSTDTQYF.

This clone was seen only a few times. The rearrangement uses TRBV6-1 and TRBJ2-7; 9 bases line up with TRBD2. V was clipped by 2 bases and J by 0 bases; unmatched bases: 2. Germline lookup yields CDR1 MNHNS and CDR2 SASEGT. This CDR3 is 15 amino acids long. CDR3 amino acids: CASSEKAGGSYEQYF. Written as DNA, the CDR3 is TGTGCCAGCAGTGAAAAAGCGGGAGGCTCCTACGAGCAGTACTTC.

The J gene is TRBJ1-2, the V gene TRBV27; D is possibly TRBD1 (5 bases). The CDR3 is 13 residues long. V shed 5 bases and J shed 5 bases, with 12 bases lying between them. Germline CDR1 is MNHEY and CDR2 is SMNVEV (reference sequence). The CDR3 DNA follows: TGTGCCAGCAGTGCCGACAGCACTTATGGCTACACCTTC. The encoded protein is CASSADSTYGYTF.

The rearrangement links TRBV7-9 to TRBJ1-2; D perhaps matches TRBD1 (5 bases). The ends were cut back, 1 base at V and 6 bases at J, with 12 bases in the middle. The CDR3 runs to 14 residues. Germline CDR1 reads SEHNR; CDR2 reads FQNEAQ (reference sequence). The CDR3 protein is CASSLDGANNGYTF. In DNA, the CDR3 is TGTGCCAGCAGCTTAGATGGGGCAAACAATGGCTACACCTTC.

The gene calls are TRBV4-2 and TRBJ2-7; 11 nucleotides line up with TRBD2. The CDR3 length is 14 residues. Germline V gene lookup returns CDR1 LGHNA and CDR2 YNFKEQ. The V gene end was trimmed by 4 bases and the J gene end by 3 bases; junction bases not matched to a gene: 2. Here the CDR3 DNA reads TGTGCCAGCAGCCCCGGGACTAGCGGCTACGAGCAGTACTTC. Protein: CASSPGTSGYEQYF.

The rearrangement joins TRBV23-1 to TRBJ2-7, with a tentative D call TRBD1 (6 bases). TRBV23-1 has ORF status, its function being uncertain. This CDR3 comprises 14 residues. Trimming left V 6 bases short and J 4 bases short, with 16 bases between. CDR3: CASSRDTLYYEQYF. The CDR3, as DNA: TGCGCCAGCAGCCGGGACACCCTATATTACGAGCAGTACTTC.

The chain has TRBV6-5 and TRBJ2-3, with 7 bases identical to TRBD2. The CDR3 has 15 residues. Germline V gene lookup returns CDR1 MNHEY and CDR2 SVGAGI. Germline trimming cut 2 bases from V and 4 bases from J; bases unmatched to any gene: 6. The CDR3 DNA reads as TGTGCCAGCAGTTACAGCGGGATAGGCTCAGATACGCAGTATTTT. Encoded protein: CASSYSGIGSDTQYF.

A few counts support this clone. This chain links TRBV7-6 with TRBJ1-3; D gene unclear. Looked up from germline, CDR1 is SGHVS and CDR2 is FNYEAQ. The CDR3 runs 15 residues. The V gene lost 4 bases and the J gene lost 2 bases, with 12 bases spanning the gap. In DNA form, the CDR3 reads TGTGCCAGCAGCTCTAGCCAAGGAACTGGAAACACCATATATTTT. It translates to CASSSSQGTGNTIYF.

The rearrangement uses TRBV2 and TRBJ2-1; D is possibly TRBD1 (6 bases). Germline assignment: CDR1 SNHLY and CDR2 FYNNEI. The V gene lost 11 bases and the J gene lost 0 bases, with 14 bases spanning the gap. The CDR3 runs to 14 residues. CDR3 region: CAASQGSSYNEQFF. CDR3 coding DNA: TGTGCCGCCTCACAGGGTTCCTCCTACAATGAGCAGTTCTTC. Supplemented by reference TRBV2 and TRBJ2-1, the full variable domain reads EPEVTQTPSHQVTQMGQEVILRCVPISNHLYFYWYRQILGQKVEFLVSFYNNEISEKSEIFDDQFSVERPDGSNFTLKIRSTKLEDSAMYFCAASQGSSYNEQFFGPGTRLTVL.

The CDR3 loop is CAWRGQGTQPQHF. The CDR3 region has the DNA TGTGCCTGGAGGGGACAGGGTACCCAGCCCCAGCATTTT. The chain uses TRBV30 and TRBJ1-5; the match to TRBD1 covers 9 bases. Germline V gene lookup returns CDR1 GTSNPN and CDR2 SVGIG (reference sequence). The CDR3 runs 13 residues. V shed 3 bases and J 7 bases; nucleotides not matched to a gene: 4.

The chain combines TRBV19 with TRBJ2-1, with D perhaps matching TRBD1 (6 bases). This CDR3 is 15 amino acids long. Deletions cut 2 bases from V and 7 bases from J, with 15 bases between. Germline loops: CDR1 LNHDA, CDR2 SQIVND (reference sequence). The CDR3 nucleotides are TGTGCCAGTAGTATATTAGGGGGACCGGGGAATGAGCAGTTCTTC. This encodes CASSILGGPGNEQFF. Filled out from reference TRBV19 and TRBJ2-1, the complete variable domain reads DGGITQSPKYLFRKEGQNVTLSCEQNLNHDAMYWYRQDPGQGLRLIYYSQIVNDFQKGDIAEGYSVSREKKESFPLTVTSAQKNPTAFYLCASSILGGPGNEQFFGPGTRLTVL.

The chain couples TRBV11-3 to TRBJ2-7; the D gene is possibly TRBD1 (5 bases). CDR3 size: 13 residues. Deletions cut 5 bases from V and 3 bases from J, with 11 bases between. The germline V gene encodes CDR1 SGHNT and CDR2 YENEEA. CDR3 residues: CASSPDDSYEQYF. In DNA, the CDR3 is TGTGCCAGCAGCCCCGACGACAGCTACGAGCAGTACTTC.

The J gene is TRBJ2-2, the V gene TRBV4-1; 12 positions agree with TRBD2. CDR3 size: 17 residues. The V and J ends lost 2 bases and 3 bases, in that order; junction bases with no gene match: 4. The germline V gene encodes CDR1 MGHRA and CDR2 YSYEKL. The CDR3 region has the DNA TGCGCCAGCAGCCAACTAGCGGGGGGGCCTGACACCGGGGAGCTGTTTTTT. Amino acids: CASSQLAGGPDTGELFF.